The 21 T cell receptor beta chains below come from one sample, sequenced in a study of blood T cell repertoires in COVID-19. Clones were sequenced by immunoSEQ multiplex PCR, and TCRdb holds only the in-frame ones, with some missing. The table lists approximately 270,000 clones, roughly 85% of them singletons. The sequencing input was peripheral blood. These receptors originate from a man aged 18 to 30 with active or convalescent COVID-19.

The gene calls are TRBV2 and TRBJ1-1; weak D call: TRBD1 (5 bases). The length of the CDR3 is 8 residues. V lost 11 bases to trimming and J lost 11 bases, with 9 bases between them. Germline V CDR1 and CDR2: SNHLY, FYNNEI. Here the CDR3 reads CAGRGAFF. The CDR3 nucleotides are TGTGCCGGGAGGGGTGCTTTCTTT.

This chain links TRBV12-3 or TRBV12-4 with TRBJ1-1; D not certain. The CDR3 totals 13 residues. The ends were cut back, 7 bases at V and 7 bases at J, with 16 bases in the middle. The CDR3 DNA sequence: TGTGCCAGCAAGCTAGTCGAGGATCGTGAAGCTTTCTTT. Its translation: CASKLVEDREAFF.

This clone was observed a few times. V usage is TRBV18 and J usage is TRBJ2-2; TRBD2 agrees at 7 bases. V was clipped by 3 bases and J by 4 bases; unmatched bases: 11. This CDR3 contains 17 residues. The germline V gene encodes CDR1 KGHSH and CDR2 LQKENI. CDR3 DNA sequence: TGTGCCAGCTCACCGAACATGGCGGGAGCTGGCACCGGGGAGCTGTTTTTT. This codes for CASSPNMAGAGTGELFF.

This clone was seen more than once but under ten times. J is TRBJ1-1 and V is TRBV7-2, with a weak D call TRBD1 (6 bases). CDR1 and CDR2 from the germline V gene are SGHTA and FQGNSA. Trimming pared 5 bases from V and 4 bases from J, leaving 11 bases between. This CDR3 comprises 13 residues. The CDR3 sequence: CASSGEGGTEAFF. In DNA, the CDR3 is TGTGCCAGCAGCGGGGAAGGGGGCACTGAAGCTTTCTTT.

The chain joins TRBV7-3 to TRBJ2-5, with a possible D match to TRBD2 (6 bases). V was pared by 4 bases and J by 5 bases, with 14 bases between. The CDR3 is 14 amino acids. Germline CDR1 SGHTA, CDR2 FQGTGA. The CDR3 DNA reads TGTGCCAGCAGCTCCGGAGGGGCCAGGGAGACCCAGTACTTC. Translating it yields CASSSGGARETQYF.

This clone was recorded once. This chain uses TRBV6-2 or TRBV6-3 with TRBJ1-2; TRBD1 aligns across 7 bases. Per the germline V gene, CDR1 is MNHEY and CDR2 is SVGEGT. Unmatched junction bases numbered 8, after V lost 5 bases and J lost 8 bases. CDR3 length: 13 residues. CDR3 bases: TGTGCCAGCAGTCCCGACAGGGTTGGAGGCTACACCTTC. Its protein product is CASSPDRVGGYTF.

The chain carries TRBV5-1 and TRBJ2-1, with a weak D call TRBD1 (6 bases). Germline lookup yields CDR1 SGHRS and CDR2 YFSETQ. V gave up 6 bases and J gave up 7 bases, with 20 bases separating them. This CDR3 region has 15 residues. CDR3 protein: CASTPSIGQLNEQFF. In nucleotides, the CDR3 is TGCGCCAGCACCCCCTCCATCGGACAGCTAAATGAGCAGTTCTTC.

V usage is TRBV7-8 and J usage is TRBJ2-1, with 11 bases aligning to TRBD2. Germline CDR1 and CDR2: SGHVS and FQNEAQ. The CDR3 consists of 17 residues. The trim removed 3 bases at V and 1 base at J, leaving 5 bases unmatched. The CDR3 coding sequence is TGTGCCAGCAGCTTTTTAGCGGGAGGGCTTTCCTACAATGAGCAGTTCTTC. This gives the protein CASSFLAGGLSYNEQFF.

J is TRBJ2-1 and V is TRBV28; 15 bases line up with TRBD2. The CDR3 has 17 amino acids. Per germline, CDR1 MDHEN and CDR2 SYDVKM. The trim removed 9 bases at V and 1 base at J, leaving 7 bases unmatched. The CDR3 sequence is CASWGLAGGFSYNEQFF. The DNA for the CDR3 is TGTGCCAGTTGGGGACTAGCGGGAGGTTTTTCCTACAATGAGCAGTTCTTC.

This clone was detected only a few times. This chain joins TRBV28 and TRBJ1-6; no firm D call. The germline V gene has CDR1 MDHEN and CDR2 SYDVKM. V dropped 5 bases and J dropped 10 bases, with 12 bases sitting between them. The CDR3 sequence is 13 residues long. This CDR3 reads CASSSGKVSPLHF. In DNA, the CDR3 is TGTGCCAGCAGTAGCGGGAAGGTGTCACCCCTCCACTTT. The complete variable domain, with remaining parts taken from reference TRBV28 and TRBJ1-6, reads DVKVTQSSRYLVKRTGEKVFLECVQDMDHENMFWYRQDPGLGLRLIYFSYDVKMKEKGDIPEGYSVSREKKERFSLILESASTNQTSMYLCASSSGKVSPLHFGNGTRLTVT.

The CDR3 region is CASFGTGASWGTEAFF. The CDR3 DNA is TGTGCCAGCTTCGGGACAGGGGCCAGTTGGGGCACTGAAGCTTTCTTT. The chain couples TRBV5-6 to TRBJ1-1; TRBD1 matches at 10 bases. V lost 7 bases to trimming and J lost 4 bases; unmatched junction nucleotides: 13. CDR1 SGHDT and CDR2 YYEEEE come from the germline V gene. The CDR3 is made up of 16 amino acids.

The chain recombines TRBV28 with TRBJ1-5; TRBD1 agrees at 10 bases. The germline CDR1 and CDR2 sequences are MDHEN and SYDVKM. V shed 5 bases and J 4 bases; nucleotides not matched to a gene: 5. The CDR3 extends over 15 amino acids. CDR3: CASSPWDRGNQPQHF. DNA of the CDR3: TGTGCCAGCAGTCCATGGGACAGGGGTAATCAGCCCCAGCATTTT.

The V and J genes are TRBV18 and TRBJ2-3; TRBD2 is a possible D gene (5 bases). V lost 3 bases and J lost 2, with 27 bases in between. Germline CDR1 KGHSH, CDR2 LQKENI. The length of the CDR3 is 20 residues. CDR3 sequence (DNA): TGTGCCAGCTCACCTTTGGGGAGCATGTCGGGTCTGCAAATCACAGATACGCAGTATTTT. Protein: CASSPLGSMSGLQITDTQYF.

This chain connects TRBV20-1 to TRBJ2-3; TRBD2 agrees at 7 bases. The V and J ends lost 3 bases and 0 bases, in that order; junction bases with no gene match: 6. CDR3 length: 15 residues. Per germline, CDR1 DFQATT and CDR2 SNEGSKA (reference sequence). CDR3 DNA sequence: TGCAGTGCTAGTACGGGTAGCGGGAGCACAGATACGCAGTATTTT. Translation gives CSASTGSGSTDTQYF.

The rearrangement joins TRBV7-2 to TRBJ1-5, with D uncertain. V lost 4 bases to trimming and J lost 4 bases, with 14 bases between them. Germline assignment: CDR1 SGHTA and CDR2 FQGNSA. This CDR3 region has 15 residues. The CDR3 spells CASSSNRVHNQPQHF. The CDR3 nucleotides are TGTGCCAGCAGCTCTAATCGGGTCCATAATCAGCCCCAGCATTTT.

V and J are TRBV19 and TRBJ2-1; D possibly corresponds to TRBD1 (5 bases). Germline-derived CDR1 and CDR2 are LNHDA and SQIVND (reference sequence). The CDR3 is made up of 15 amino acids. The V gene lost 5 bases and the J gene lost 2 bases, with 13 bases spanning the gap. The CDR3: CASSPRQSAYNEQFF. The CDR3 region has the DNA TGTGCCAGTAGTCCTCGACAGTCCGCCTACAATGAGCAGTTCTTC.

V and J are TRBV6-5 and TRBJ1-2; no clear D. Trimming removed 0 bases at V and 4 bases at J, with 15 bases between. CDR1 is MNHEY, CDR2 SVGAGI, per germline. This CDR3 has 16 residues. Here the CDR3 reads CASSYSTGTTIYGYTF. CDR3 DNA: TGTGCCAGCAGTTACTCTACGGGTACTACAATCTATGGCTACACCTTC.

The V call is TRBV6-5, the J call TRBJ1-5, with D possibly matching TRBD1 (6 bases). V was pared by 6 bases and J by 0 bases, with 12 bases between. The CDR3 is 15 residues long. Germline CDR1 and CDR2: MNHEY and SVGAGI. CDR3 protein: CASRSGTISNQPQHF. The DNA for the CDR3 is TGTGCCAGCAGGTCCGGGACAATTAGCAATCAGCCCCAGCATTTT.

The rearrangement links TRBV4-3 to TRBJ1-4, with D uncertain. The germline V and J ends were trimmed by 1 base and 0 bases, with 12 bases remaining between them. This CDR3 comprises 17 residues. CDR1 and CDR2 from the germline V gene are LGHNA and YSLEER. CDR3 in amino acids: CASSQGGRSATNEKLFF. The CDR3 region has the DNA TGCGCCAGCAGCCAAGGAGGGAGGTCCGCAACTAATGAAAAACTGTTTTTT.

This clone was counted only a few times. The CDR3 is CASSESPSTGQFF. The CDR3, as DNA: TGCGCCAGCAGTGAGTCACCTAGTACGGGGCAGTTCTTC. The chain is built from TRBV10-2 and TRBJ2-1; D not certain. CDR1 is WSHSY, CDR2 SAAADI, per germline. This CDR3 has 13 residues. The V end was cut by 0 bases, the J end by 12 bases, with 12 bases between.

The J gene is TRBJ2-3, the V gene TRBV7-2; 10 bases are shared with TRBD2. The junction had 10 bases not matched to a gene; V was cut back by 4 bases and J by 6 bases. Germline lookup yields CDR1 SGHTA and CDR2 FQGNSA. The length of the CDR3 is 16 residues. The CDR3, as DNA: TGTGCCAGCAGCTCCCCGAGGGTAGCGGGGGGCGATACGCAGTATTTT. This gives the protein CASSSPRVAGGDTQYF.